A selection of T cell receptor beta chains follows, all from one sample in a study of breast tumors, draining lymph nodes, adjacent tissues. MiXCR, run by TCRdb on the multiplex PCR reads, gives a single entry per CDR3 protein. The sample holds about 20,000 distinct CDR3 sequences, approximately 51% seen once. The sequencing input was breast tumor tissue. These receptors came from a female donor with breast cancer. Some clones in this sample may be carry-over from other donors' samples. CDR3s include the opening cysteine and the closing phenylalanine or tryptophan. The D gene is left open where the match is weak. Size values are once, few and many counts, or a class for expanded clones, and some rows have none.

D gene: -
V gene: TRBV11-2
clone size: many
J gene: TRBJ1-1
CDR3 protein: CASSSTLGGNTEAFF
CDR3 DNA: TGTGCCAGCAGCTCGACCTTGGGGGGGAACACTGAAGCTTTCTTT

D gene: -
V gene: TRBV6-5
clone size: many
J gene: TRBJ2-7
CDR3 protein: CASRGGGGSLGEQYF
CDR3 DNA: TGTGCCAGCAGGGGCGGGGGCGGGAGTTTGGGCGAGCAGTACTTC

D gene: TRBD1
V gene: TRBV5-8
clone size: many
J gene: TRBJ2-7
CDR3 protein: CASSLWDSSYEQYF
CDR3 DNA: TGTGCCAGCAGCTTGTGGGACAGTTCCTACGAGCAGTACTTC

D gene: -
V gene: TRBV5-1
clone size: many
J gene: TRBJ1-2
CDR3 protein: CASSPGAGIYGYTF
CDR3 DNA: TGCGCCAGCAGCCCGGGGGCAGGGATCTATGGCTACACCTTC

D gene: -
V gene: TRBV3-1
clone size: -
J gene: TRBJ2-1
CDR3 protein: CASSQEPTSSSYNEQFF
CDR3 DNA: TGTGCCAGCAGCCAAGAACCGACGTCGAGCTCCTACAATGAGCAGTTCTTC

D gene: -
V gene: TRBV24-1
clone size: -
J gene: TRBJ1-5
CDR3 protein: CATSDLSQSNQPQHF
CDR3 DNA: TGTGCCACCAGTGATCTTAGCCAGAGCAATCAGCCCCAGCATTTT

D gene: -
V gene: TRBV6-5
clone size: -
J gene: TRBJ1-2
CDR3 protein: CASSYSGSGGYTF
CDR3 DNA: TGTGCCAGCAGTTACTCGGGGTCCGGGGGCTACACCTTC

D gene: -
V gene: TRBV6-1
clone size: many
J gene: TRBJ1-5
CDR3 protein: CASSPRWVYNQPQHF
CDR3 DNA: TGTGCCAGCAGTCCGCGTTGGGTTTACAATCAGCCCCAGCATTTT

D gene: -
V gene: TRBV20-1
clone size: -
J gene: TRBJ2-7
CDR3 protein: CSARDLPGSSYEQYF
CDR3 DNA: TGCAGTGCTAGAGATCTTCCCGGGAGCTCCTACGAGCAGTACTTC

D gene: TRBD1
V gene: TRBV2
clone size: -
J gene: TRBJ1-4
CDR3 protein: CASSVGQGAEKLFF
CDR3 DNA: TGTGCCAGCAGTGTAGGTCAGGGGGCCGAAAAACTGTTTTTT

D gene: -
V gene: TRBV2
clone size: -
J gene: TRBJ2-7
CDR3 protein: CASSESTRSNEQYF
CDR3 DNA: TGTGCCAGCAGTGAGTCCACCCGCTCCAACGAGCAGTACTTC

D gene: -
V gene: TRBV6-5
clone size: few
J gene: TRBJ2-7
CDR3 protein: CASGLAVSYEQYF
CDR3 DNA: TGTGCCAGCGGTTTGGCGGTCTCCTACGAGCAGTACTTC

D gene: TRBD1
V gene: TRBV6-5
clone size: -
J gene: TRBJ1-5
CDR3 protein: CASGPNRGNQPQHF
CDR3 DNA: TGTGCCAGCGGGCCGAACAGGGGAAATCAGCCCCAGCATTTT

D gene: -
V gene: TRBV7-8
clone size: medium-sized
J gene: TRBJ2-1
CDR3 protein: CASKEDNEQFF
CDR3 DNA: TGTGCCAGCAAGGAGGACAATGAGCAGTTCTTC

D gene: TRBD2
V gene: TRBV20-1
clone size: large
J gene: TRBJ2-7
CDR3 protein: CSAISGRGYEQYF
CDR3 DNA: TGCAGTGCGATTAGCGGGAGAGGATACGAGCAGTACTTC

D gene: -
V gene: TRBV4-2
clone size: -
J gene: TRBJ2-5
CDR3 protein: CASSQDLSRETQYF
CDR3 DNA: TGTGCCAGCAGCCAAGATCTTTCGAGGGAGACCCAGTACTTC

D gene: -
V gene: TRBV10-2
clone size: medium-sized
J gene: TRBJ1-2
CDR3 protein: CASGVQGGGYTF
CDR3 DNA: TGCGCCAGCGGCGTGCAGGGCGGGGGCTACACCTTC

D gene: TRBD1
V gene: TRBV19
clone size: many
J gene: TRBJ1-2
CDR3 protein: CASTPNRQGRYGYTF
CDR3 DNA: TGTGCCAGTACCCCTAACCGACAGGGTCGATATGGCTACACCTTC

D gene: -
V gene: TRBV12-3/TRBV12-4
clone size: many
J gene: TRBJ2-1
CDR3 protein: CASSLGRNKQFF
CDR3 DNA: TGTGCCAGCAGTTTGGGGCGGAACAAACAGTTCTTC

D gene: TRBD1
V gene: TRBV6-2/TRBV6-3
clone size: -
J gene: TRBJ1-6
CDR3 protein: CASSHDRGRANSPLHF
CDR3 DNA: TGTGCCAGCAGCCACGACAGGGGGCGTGCAAATTCACCCCTCCACTTT

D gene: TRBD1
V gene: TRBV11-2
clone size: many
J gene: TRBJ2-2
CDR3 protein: CASSLSRGREELFF
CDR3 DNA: TGTGCCAGCAGCTTAAGCAGGGGGCGCGAGGAGCTGTTTTTT

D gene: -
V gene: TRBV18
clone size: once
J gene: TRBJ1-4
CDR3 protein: CASSPEVPSGPNEKPLF
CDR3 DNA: TGTGCCAGCTCACCGGAGGTCCCAAGTGGGCCTAACGAAAAACCGCTTTTT

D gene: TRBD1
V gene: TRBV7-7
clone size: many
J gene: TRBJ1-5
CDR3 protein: CASSADRDQPQHF
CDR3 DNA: TGTGCTAGCAGCGCCGACAGGGATCAGCCCCAGCATTTT

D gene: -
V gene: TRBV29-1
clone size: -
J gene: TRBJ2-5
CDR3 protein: CSVAQLAAQETQYF
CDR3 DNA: TGCAGCGTTGCCCAACTAGCTGCCCAAGAGACCCAGTACTTC

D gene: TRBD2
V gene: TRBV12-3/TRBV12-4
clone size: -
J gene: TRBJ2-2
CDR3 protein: CASSFQGLVNTGELFF
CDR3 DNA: TGCGCCAGCAGTTTTCAGGGACTAGTTAACACCGGGGAGCTGTTTTTT

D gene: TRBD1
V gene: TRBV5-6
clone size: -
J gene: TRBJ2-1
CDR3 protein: CASSLGQGDEQFF
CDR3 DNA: TGTGCCAGCAGCTTGGGGCAGGGGGATGAGCAGTTCTTC

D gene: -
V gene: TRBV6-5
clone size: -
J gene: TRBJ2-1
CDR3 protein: CASSYSMEDSQNEQFF
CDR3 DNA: TGTGCCAGTAGTTACTCGATGGAGGACTCACAGAATGAGCAGTTCTTC

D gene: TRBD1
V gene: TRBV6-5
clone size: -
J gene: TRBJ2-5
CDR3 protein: CASQGAETQYF
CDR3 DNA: TGTGCCAGTCAGGGGGCGGAGACCCAGTACTTC

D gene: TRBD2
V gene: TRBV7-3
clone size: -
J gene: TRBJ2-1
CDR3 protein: CASSSGLAGGELFF
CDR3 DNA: TGTGCCAGCAGCTCGGGACTAGCGGGAGGCGAGCTGTTCTTC

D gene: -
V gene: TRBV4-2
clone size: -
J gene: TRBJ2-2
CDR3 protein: CASSRRPGPHPGELLF
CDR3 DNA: TGTGCCAGCAGCCGCCGGCCGGGACCACACCCCGGGGAGCTGTTGTTT

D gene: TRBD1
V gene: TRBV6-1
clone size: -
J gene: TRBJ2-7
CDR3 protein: CASTLWGTGPDEQYF
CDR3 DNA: TGTGCCAGCACCTTATGGGGGACAGGGCCCGACGAGCAGTACTTC

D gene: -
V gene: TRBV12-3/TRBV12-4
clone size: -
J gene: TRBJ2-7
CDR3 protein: CASSSFSDEQYF
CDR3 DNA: TGTGCCAGCAGCTCCTTTTCCGACGAGCAGTACTTC

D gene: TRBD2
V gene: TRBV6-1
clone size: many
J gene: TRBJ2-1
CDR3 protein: CASSEKSSGVTEQFF
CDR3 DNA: TGTGCCAGCAGTGAAAAGTCTAGCGGAGTTACTGAGCAGTTCTTC

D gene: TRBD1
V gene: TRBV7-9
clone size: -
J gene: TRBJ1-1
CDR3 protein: CASSDPRGRRVRVTEAFF
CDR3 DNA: TGTGCCAGCAGCGACCCCAGGGGGCGAAGGGTCAGGGTCACTGAAGCTTTCTTT

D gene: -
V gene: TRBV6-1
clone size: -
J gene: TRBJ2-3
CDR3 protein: CASSEGVRDTDTQYF
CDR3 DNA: TGTGCCAGCAGTGAAGGGGTGAGGGACACAGATACGCAGTATTTT

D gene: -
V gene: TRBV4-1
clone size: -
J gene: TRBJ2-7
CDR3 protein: CASSPTGDSSYEQYF
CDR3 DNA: TGCGCCAGCAGCCCTACTGGGGACTCCTCCTACGAGCAGTACTTC

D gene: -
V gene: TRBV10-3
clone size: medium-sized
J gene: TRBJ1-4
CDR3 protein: CATSTRGTNEKLFF
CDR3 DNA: TGTGCCACATCCACCAGGGGCACTAATGAAAAACTGTTTTTT

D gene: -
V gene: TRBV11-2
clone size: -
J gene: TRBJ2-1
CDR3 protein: CASSLGAGGHEQFF
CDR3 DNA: TGTGCCAGCAGCTTAGGGGCCGGAGGGCATGAGCAGTTCTTC

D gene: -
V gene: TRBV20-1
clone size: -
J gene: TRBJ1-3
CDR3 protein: CSARSESSYEQYFGPGTIYF
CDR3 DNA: -

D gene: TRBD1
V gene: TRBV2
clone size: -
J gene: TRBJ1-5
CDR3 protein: CASSEALSRDREYSNQPQHF
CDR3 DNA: TGTGCCAGCAGTGAAGCGCTTTCCCGGGACAGGGAGTATAGCAATCAGCCCCAGCATTTT

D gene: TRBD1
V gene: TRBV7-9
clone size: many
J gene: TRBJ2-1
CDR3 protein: CASSQPGQAYNEQFF
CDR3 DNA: TGTGCCAGCAGCCAACCGGGACAGGCCTACAATGAGCAGTTCTTC

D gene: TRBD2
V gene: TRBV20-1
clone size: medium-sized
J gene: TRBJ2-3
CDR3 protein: CSARLAGTDTQYF
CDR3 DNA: TGCAGTGCTAGACTAGCGGGCACAGATACGCAGTATTTT

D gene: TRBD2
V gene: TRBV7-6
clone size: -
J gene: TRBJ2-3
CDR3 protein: CALAGETDTQYF
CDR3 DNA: TGTGCCCTAGCGGGAGAAACGGATACGCAGTATTTT

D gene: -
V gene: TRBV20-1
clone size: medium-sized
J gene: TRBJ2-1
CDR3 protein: CSAPPRRSNEQFF
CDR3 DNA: TGCAGTGCTCCCCCAAGACGGTCGAATGAGCAGTTCTTC

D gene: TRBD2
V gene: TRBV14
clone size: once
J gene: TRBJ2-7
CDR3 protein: CASSQLAGGALNEQYF
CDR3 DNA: TGTGCCAGCAGCCAACTTGCGGGAGGGGCTCTGAACGAGCAGTACTTC

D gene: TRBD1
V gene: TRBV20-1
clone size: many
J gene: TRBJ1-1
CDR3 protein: CSALDRIEAFF
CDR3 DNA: TGCAGTGCTTTGGACAGGATTGAAGCTTTCTTT

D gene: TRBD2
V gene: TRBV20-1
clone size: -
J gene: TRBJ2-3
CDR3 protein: CSLAGAGGLNTDTQYF
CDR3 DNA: TGCAGTCTTGCTGGTGCGGGAGGGCTAAATACAGATACGCAGTATTTT

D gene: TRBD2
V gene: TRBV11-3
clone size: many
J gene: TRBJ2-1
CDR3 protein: CASSLGTSVYNEQFF
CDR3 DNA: TGTGCCAGCAGCTTAGGGACTAGCGTTTACAATGAGCAGTTCTTC

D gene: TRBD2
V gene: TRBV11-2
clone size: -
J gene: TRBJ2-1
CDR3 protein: CASSPSGLAGKAYNERFF
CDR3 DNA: TGTGCCAGCAGTCCCTCTGGACTAGCGGGAAAGGCCTACAATGAGCGGTTCTTC

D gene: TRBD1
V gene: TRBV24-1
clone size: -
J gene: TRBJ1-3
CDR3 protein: CATSASVQGGGNTIYF
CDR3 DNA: TGTGCCACCAGTGCTTCCGTCCAGGGGGGGGGAAACACCATATATTTT

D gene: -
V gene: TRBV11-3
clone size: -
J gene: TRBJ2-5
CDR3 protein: CASSPAGETQYF
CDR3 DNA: TGTGCCAGCAGCCCGGCGGGAGAGACCCAGTACTTC

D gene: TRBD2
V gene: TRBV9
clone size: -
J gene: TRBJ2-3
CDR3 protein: CASSSGLAGGTQYF
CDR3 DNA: TGTGCCAGCAGCAGCGGACTAGCGGGCGGTACGCAGTATTTT

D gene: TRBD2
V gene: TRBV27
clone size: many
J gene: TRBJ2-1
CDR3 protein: CASSPLAGSYNEQFF
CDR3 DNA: TGTGCCAGCAGTCCCTTAGCGGGCTCCTACAATGAGCAGTTCTTC

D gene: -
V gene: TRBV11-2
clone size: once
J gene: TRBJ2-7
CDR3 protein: CASGPGPSSEQYF
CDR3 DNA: TGTGCCAGCGGCCCCGGACCCTCCTCCGAGCAGTACTTC

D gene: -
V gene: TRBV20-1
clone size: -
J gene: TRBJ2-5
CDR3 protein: CSAQPRGGQPQYF
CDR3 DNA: TGCAGTGCCCAGCCCCGAGGGGGGCAGCCCCAGTACTTC

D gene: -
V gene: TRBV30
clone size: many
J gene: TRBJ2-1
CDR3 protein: CAWSVGHRSLDEQFF
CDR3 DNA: TGTGCCTGGAGTGTAGGACATCGGAGTCTTGATGAGCAGTTCTTC

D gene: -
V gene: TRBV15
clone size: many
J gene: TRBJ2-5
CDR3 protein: CATSRLAARETQYF
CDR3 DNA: TGTGCCACCAGCAGGTTGGCAGCCCGGGAGACCCAGTACTTC